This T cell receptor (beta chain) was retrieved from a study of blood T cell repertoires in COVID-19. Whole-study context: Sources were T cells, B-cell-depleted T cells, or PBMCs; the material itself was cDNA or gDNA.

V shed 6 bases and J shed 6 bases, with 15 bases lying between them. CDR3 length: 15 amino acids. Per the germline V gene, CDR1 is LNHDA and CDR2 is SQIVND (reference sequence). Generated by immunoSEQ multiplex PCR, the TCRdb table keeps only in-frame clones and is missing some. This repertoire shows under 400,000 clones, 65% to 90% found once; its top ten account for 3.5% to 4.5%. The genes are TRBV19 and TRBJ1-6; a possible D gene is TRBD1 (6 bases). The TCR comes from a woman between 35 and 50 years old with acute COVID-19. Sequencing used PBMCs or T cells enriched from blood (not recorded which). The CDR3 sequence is CASRSAAQGNSPLHF. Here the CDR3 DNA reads TGTGCCAGTAGGTCGGCGGCACAGGGTAATTCACCCCTCCACTTT. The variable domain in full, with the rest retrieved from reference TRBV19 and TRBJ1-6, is DGGITQSPKYLFRKEGQNVTLSCEQNLNHDAMYWYRQDPGQGLRLIYYSQIVNDFQKGDIAEGYSVSREKKESFPLTVTSAQKNPTAFYLCASRSAAQGNSPLHFGNGTRLTVT.